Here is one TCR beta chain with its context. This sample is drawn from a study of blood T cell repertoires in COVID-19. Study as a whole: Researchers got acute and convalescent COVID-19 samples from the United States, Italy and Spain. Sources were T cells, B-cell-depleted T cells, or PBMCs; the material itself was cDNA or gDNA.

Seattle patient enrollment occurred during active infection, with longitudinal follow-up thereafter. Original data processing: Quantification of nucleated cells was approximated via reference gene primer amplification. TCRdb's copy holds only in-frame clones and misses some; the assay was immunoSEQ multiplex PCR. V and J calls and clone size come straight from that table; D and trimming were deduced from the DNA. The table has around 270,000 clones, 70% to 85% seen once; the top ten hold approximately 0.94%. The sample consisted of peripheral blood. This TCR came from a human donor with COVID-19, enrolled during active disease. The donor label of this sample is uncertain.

The CDR3 reads CASSPGVPPIGYTIYF. CDR3 coding DNA: TGTGCCAGCAGCCCGGGGGTCCCCCCGATTGGTTACACCATATATTTT. V gene TRBV7-2 combines with J gene TRBJ1-3; tentatively, D is TRBD1 (5 bases). The ends were cut back, 5 bases at V and 8 bases at J, with 22 bases in the middle. Germline V lookup: CDR1 SGHTA, CDR2 FQGNSA. The CDR3 totals 16 residues.